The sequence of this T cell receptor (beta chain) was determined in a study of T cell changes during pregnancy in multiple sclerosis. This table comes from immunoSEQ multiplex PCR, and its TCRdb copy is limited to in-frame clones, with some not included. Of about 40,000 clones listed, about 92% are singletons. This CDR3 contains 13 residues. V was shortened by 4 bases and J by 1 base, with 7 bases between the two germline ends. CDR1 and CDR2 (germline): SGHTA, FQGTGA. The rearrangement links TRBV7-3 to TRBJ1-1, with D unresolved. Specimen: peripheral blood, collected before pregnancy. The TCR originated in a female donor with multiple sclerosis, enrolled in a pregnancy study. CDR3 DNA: TGTGCCAGCAGCTCCCAAGCGAACACTGAAGCTTTCTTT. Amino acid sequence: CASSSQANTEAFF.